The rows below give T cell receptor beta chains drawn from one sample of a study of regulatory T cells in long-lasting Graves disease. TCRdb re-called the multiplex PCR reads through MiXCR, storing one row per CDR3 protein. The table has 250,000 or so distinct CDR3 sequences, 20% to 25% seen once; the top ten hold more than 11%. Sample: peripheral blood mononuclear cells (PBMCs), taken at new diagnosis, from a patient treated with antithyroid drugs. These receptors all stem from a female donor with Graves disease. Each CDR3 is given with its conserved first and last residue. A D gene is named only where the DNA matches it firmly. For some rows the clone size is stated as once, few or many, or as a class when expanded; others skip it.

abundance,v_gene,j_gene,d_gene,CDR3aa,CDR3nt
many,TRBV19,TRBJ1-5,-,CASSIVGSSGQPQHF,TGTGCCAGTAGTATAGTAGGGAGTTCAGGACAGCCCCAGCATTTT
many,TRBV18,TRBJ1-1,-,CASSPGRAVEAFF,TGTGCCAGCTCACCAGGTCGCGCGGTTGAAGCTTTCTTT
many,TRBV19,TRBJ2-3,TRBD2,CASSMVLAGSADTQYF,TGTGCCAGTAGTATGGTGCTAGCGGGGAGCGCAGATACGCAGTATTTT
few,TRBV29-1,TRBJ1-5,-,CSVGRPQHF,TGCAGCGTGGGGCGGCCCCAGCATTTT
-,TRBV7-2,TRBJ2-1,-,CASSLGGGGSYNEQFF,TGTGCCAGCAGCTTGGGAGGGGGGGGCTCCTACAATGAGCAGTTCTTC
few,TRBV6-5,TRBJ1-5,TRBD1,CASSYGQAASWPQHF,TGTGCCAGCAGTTACGGACAGGCCGCCAGTTGGCCCCAGCATTTT
few,TRBV5-4,TRBJ2-5,-,CASSQQKETQYF,TGTGCCAGCAGCCAGCAGAAAGAGACCCAGTACTTC
-,TRBV6-1,TRBJ2-7,-,CASSDTTPYEQYF,TGTGCCAGCAGTGACACCACCCCCTACGAGCAGTACTTC
-,TRBV3-1,TRBJ2-3,TRBD2,CASSPRRTSRPTDTQYF,TGTGCCAGCAGCCCACGCCGGACTAGCCGTCCCACAGATACGCAGTATTTT
many,TRBV7-2,TRBJ1-4,-,CASSLSGLTNEKLFF,TGTGCCAGCAGCCTCTCAGGCTTAACTAATGAAAAACTGTTTTTT
once,TRBV7-3,TRBJ1-1,-,CASSRLAGGVTEAFF,TGTGCCAGCAGCCGACTAGCGGGGGGGGTCACTGAAGCTTTCTTT
many,TRBV20-1,TRBJ2-3,TRBD2,CSARDGGFWGLEGGTDTQYF,TGCAGTGCTAGAGATGGGGGCTTTTGGGGACTAGAAGGTGGCACAGATACGCAGTATTTT
many,TRBV10-3,TRBJ1-1,TRBD1,CAVYSGTGKNTEAFF,TGTGCCGTTTACTCCGGGACAGGCAAGAACACTGAAGCTTTCTTT
many,TRBV29-1,TRBJ2-5,-,CSVEPQETQYF,TGCAGCGTTGAACCCCAAGAGACCCAGTACTTC
-,TRBV6-1,TRBJ2-7,-,CASSLLGVVDEQYF,TGTGCCAGCAGTCTACTGGGGGTGGTGGACGAGCAGTACTTC